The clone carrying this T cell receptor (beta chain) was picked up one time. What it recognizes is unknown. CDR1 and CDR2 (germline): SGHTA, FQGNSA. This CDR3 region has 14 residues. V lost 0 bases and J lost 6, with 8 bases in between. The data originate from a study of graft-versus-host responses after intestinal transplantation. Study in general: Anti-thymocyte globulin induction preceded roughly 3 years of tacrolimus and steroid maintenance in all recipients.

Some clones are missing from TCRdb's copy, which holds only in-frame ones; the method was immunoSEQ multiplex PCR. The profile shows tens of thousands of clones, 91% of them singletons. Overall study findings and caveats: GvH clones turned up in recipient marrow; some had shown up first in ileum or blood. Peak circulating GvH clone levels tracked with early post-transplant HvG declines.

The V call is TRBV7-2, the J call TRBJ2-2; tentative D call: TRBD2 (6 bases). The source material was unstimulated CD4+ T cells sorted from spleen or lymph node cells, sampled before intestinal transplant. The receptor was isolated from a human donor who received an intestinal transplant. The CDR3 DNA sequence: TGTGCCAGCAGCTTAGCTGCTAGCGCCGGGGAGCTGTTTTTT. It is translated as CASSLAASAGELFF.